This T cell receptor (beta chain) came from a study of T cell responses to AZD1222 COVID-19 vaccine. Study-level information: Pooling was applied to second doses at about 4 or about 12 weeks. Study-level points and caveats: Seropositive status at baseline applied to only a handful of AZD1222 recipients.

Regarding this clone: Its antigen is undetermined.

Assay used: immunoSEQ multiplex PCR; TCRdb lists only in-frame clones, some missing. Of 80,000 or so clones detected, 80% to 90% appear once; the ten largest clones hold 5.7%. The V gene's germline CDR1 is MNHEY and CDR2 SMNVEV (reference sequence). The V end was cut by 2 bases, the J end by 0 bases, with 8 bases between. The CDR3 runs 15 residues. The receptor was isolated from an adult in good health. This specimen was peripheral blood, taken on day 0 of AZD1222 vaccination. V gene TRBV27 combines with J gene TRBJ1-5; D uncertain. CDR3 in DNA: TGTGCCAGCAGTTTAAGATGGGATAGCAATCAGCCCCAGCATTTT. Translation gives CASSLRWDSNQPQHF.